A selection of T cell receptor beta chains follows, all from one sample in a study of CD8 T cells in Susac syndrome. TCRdb called the immunoSEQ multiplex PCR reads again in MiXCR, with one record for every CDR3 protein. Among 150,000 to 200,000 distinct CDR3 sequences, around 94% were seen once, and the ten largest hold 0.14%. The sequenced sample was CD4+ T cells from PBMCs. Receptor source: a human donor in good health. Each CDR3 is given with its conserved first and last residue. Each record gives: clone size, V gene, D gene, CDR3 protein. D genes are given only for firm matches. Clone size is not always given. Where it is, it says once, few, many or a class for expanded clones.

>NA|TRBV6-2/TRBV6-3|NA
CASRVGNNEQFF
>NA|TRBV29-1|TRBD2
CSVGTSGGYEQYF
>NA|TRBV7-2|NA
CASSFQTFSYEQYF
>once|TRBV24-1|NA
CATSDTNEQFF
>NA|TRBV3-1|NA
CASSQEGEIPDTQYF
>once|TRBV9|TRBD1
CASSVGQGESTDTQYF
>once|TRBV7-9|NA
CASSAGPNSNYGYTF
>NA|TRBV3-1|TRBD2
CASTPPLAGGRGTQYF
>few|TRBV29-1|NA
CSVVGARRYEQYF
>NA|TRBV28|NA
CASSSGSSYEQYF
>NA|TRBV20-1|NA
CSATYRTSNTGELFF
>NA|TRBV4-2|TRBD2
CASRPSGGDGETQYF
>NA|TRBV6-5|TRBD2
CASRNSGADTDTQYF
>NA|TRBV19|NA
CASSTPGRLLTGELFF
>NA|TRBV3-1|NA
CASSQDRNTYYNEQFF
>NA|TRBV5-6|NA
CASSRRQAGGVKEQYF
>NA|TRBV30|NA
CAWKGGGGRYEQYF